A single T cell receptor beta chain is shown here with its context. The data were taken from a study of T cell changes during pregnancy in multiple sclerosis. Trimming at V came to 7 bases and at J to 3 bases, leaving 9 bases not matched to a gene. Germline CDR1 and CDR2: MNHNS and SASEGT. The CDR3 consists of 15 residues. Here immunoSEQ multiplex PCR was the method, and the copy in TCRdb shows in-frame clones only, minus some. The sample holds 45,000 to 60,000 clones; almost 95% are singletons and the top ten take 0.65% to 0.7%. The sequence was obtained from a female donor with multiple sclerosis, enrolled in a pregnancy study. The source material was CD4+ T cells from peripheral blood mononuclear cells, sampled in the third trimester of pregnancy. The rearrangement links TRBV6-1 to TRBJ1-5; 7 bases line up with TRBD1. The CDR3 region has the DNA TGTGCCAGCAATCTAATAACAGGGGACAATCAGCCCCAGCATTTT. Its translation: CASNLITGDNQPQHF.